This TCR beta chain is drawn from a study of blood T cell repertoires in COVID-19. Germline V gives CDR1 SGHVS, CDR2 FQNEAQ. Between the trimmed V and J ends, which lost 1 base and 2 bases, there was a span of 9 bases. The CDR3 extends over 14 amino acids. Clinical history as reported by participants underpinned cohort assignment. In the source study's methods: Nucleated cell number was recorded as an estimate derived from reference gene primer amplification. The table came from immunoSEQ multiplex PCR; TCRdb's copy has only in-frame clones and leaves some out. V, J and clone size were drawn from that table, and D and trimming were deduced from the DNA. The sample carries under 400,000 clones, around 87% recorded once.

V is TRBV7-8 and J is TRBJ2-7; TRBD1 is a possible D gene (5 bases). Sequences were obtained from PBMCs or T cells enriched from blood (not recorded which). The clonotype was recovered from a man aged 40-49 years in a cohort exposed to, infected with or recovered from COVID-19 (not recorded which). The DNA of the CDR3 is TGTGCCAGCAGCTTAGGGGGCTATACCTACGAGCAGTACTTC. It codes for CASSLGGYTYEQYF.